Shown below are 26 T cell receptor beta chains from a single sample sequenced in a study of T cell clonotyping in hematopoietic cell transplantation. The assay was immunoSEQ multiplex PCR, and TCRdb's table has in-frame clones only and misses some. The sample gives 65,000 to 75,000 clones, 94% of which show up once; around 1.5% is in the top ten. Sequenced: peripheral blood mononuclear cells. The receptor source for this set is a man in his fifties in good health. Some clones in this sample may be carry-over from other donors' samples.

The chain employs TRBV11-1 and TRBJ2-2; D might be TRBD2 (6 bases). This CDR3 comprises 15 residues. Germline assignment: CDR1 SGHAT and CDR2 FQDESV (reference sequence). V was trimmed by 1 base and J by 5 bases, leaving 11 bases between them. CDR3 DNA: TGTGCCAGCAGCTTAGACCCGGCGGGAACCGGGGAGCTGTTTTTT. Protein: CASSLDPAGTGELFF.

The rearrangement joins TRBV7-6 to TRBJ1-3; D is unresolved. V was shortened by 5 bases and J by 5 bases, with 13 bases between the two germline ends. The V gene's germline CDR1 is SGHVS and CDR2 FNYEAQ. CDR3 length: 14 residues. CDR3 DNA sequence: TGTGCCAGCAGCCCGGAGGATACCCGAAACACCATATATTTT. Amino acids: CASSPEDTRNTIYF.

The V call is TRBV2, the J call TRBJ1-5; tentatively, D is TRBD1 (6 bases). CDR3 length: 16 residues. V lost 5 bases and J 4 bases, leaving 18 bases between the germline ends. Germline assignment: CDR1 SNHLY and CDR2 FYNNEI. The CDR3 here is CASSPRGGRANQPQHF. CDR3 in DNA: TGTGCCAGCAGTCCCCGGGGGGGCAGGGCTAATCAGCCCCAGCATTTT.

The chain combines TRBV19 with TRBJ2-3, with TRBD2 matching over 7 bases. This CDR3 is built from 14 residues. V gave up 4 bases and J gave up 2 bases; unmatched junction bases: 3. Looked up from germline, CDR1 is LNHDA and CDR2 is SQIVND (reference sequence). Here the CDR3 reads CASSTSGPTDTQYF. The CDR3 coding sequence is TGTGCCAGTAGTACTAGCGGTCCCACAGATACGCAGTATTTT.

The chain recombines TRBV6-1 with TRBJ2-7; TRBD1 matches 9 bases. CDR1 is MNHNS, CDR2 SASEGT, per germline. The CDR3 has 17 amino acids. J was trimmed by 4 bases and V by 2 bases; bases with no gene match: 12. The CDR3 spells CASSELSPDRGSYEQYF. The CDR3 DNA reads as TGTGCCAGCAGTGAACTGTCGCCCGACAGGGGGTCTTACGAGCAGTACTTC.

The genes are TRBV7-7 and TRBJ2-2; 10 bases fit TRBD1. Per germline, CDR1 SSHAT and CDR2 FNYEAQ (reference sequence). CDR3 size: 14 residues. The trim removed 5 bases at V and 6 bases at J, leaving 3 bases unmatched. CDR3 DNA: TGTGCCAGCAGCCCGGGGACAGGGGCCGGGGAGCTGTTTTTT. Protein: CASSPGTGAGELFF.

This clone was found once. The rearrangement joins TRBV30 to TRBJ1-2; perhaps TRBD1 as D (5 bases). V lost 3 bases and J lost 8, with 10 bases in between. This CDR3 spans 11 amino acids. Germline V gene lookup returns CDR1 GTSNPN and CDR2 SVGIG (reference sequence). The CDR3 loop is CAWSRRGGYTF. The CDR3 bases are TGTGCCTGGAGCAGGAGGGGCGGCTACACCTTC. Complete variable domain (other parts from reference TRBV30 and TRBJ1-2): SQTIHQWPATLVQPVGSPLSLECTVEGTSNPNLYWYRQAAGRGLQLLFYSVGIGQISSEVPQNLSASRPQDRQFILSSKKLLLSDSGFYLCAWSRRGGYTFGSGTRLTVV.

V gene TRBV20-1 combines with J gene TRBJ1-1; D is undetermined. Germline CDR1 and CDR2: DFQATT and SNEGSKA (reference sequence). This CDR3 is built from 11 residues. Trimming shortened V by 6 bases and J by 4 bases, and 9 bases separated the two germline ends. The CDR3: CSASDFTEAFF. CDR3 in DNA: TGCAGTGCCTCGGACTTCACTGAAGCTTTCTTT.

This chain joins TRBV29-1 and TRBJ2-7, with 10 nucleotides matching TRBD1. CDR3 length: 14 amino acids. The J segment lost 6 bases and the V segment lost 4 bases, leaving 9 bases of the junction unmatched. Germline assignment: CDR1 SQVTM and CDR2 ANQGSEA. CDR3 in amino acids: CSVANWDRGSEQYF. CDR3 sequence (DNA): TGCAGCGTTGCAAATTGGGACAGGGGATCCGAGCAGTACTTC.

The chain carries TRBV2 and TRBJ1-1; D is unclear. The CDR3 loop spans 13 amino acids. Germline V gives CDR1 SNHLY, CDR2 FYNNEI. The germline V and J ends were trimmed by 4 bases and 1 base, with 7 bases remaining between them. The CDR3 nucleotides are TGTGCCAGCAGTGTTTGGGGGAACACTGAAGCTTTCTTT. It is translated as CASSVWGNTEAFF.

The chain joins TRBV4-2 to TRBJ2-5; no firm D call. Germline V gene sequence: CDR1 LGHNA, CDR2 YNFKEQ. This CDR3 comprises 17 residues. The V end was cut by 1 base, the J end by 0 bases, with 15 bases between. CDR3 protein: CASSQGGWVADQETQYF. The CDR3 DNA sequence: TGTGCCAGCAGCCAAGGGGGTTGGGTTGCGGACCAAGAGACCCAGTACTTC.

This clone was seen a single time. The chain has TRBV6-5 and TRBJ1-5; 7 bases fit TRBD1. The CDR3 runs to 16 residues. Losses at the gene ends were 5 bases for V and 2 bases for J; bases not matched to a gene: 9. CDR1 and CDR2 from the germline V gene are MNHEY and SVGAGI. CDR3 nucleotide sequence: TGTGCCAGCAGTAACTACAGGGGAGCGGGCAATCAGCCCCAGCATTTT. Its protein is CASSNYRGAGNQPQHF.

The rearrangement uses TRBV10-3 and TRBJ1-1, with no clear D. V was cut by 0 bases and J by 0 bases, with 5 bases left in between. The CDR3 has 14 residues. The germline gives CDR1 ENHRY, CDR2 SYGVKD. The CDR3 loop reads CAISESILNTEAFF. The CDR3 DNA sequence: TGTGCCATCAGTGAGTCGATACTGAACACTGAAGCTTTCTTT.

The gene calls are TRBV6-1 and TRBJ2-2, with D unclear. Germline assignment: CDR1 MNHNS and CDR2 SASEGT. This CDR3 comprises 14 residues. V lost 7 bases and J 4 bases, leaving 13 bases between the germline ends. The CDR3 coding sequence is TGTGCCAGCATTCTTGTCCTAGGCACCGGGGAGCTGTTTTTT. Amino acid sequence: CASILVLGTGELFF.

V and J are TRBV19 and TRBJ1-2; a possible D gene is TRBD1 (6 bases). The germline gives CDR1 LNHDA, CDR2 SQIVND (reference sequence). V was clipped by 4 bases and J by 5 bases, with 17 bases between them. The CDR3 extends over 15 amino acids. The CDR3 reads CASSTATGLGYGYTF. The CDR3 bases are TGTGCCAGTAGTACAGCGACAGGCTTGGGGTATGGCTACACCTTC. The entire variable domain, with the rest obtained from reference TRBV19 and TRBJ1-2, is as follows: DGGITQSPKYLFRKEGQNVTLSCEQNLNHDAMYWYRQDPGQGLRLIYYSQIVNDFQKGDIAEGYSVSREKKESFPLTVTSAQKNPTAFYLCASSTATGLGYGYTFGSGTRLTVV.

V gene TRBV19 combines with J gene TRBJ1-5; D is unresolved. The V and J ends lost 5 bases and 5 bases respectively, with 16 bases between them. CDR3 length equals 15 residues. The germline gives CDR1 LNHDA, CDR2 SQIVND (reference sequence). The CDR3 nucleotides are TGTGCCAGTAGTTACGCCGACGGGATCTATCAGCCCCAGCATTTT. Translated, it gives CASSYADGIYQPQHF. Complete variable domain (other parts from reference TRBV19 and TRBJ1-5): DGGITQSPKYLFRKEGQNVTLSCEQNLNHDAMYWYRQDPGQGLRLIYYSQIVNDFQKGDIAEGYSVSREKKESFPLTVTSAQKNPTAFYLCASSYADGIYQPQHFGDGTRLSIL.

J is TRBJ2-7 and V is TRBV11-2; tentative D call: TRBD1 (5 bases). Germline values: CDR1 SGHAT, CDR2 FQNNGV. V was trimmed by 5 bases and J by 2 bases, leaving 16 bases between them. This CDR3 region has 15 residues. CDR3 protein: CASSNTPRATYEQYF. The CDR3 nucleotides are TGTGCCAGCAGCAATACCCCCAGGGCGACCTACGAGCAGTACTTC.

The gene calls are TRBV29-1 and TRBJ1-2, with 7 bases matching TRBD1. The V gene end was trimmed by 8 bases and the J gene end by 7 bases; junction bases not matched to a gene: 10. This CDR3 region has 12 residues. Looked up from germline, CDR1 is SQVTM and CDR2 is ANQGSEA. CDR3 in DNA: TGCAGCTCACAGACAGGGAAGTTTGGCTACACCTTC. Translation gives CSSQTGKFGYTF.

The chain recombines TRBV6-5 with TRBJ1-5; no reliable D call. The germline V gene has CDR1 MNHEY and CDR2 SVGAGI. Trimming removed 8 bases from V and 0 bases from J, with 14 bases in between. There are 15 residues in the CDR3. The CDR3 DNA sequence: TGTGCCAGCCGGAGGACGGTAGTTAGCAATCAGCCCCAGCATTTT. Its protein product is CASRRTVVSNQPQHF.

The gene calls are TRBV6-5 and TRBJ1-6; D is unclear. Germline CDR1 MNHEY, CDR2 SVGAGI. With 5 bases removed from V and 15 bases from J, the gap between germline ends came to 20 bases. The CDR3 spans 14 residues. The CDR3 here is CASSPTLRDGVLHF. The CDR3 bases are TGTGCCAGCAGTCCGACCCTTCGGGATGGGGTCCTCCACTTT.

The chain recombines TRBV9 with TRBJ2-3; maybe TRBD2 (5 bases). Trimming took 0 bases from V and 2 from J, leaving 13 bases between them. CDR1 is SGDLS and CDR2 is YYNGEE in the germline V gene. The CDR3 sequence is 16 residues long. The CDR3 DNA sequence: TGTGCCAGCAGCGTAGCTATGGCGGGCTCCACAGATACGCAGTATTTT. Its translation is CASSVAMAGSTDTQYF.

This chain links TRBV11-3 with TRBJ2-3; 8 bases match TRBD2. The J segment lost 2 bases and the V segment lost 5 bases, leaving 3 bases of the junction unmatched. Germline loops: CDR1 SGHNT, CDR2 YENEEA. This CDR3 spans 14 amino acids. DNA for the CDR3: TGTGCCAGCAGCCCGGGAGGGGTCACAGATACGCAGTATTTT. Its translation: CASSPGGVTDTQYF.

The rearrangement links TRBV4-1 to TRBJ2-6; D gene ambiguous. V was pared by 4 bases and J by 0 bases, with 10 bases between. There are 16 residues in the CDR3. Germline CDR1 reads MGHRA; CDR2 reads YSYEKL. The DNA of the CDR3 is TGCGCCAGCAGCCCCGAAAGGAGCTCTGGGGCCAACGTCCTGACTTTC. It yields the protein CASSPERSSGANVLTF.

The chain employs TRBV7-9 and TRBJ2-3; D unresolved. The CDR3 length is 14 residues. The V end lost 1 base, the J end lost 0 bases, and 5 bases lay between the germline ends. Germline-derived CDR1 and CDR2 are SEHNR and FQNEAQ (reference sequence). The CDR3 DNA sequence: TGTGCCAGCAGCTTAGAGGTCAGCACAGATACGCAGTATTTT. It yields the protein CASSLEVSTDTQYF.

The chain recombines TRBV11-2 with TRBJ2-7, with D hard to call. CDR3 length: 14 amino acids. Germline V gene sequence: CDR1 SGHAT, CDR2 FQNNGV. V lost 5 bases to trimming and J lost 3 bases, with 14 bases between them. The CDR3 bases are TGTGCCAGCAGCCCCGACCGGGTCGGCTACGAGCAGTACTTC. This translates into CASSPDRVGYEQYF. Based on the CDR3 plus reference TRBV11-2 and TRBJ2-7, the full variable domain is EAGVAQSPRYKIIEKRQSVAFWCNPISGHATLYWYQQILGQGPKLLIQFQNNGVVDDSQLPKDRFSAERLKGVDSTLKIQPAKLEDSAVYLCASSPDRVGYEQYFGPGTRLTVT.

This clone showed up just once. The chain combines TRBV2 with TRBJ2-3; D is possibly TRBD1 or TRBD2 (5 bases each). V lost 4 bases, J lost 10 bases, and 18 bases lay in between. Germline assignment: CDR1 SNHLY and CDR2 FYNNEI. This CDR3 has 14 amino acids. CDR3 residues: CASSGGGPRTSQYF. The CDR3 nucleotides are TGTGCCAGCAGTGGTGGGGGTCCGCGTACCTCGCAGTATTTT.